These 16 T cell receptor beta chains came from one sample sequenced in a study of blood T cell repertoires in COVID-19 (dated by TCRdb to 2018 to 2020). The library was built by means of the immunoSEQ multiplex PCR assay. Held by TCRdb, this immuneACCESS table contains in-frame sequences only and omits some clones. Under half of the omission traces to an unresolved V gene where checked; the cause of the rest is unknown. The sample yields some 160,000 clones; 80% to 85% were counted once. Roughly a tenth of the sample is taken by the ten largest. The specimen sequenced was peripheral blood. The receptors derive from a man aged 65 to 85 with active or convalescent COVID-19.

The count of this clone is one. V gene TRBV7-8 combines with J gene TRBJ1-3, with unresolved D. V gave up 0 bases and J gave up 6 bases, with 9 bases separating them. Germline assignment: CDR1 SGHVS and CDR2 FQNEAQ. The CDR3 runs 14 residues. The CDR3 nucleotides are TGTGCCAGCAGCTTAGCGTCCGAGTTAAACACCATATATTTT. This sequence encodes CASSLASELNTIYF.

The chain carries TRBV28 and TRBJ2-7; 7 nucleotides line up with TRBD2. The V and J ends lost 5 bases and 3 bases, in that order; junction bases with no gene match: 10. CDR3 length: 15 amino acids. Germline CDR1 MDHEN, CDR2 SYDVKM. The CDR3 loop is CASSPSAGARYEQYF. For the CDR3, the DNA is TGTGCCAGCAGTCCGTCTGCGGGAGCTCGCTACGAGCAGTACTTC.

The V gene is TRBV28, the J gene TRBJ2-3; TRBD1 is a possible D gene (5 bases). This CDR3 region has 16 residues. Germline assignment: CDR1 MDHEN and CDR2 SYDVKM. V was shortened by 1 base and J by 2 bases, with 13 bases between the two germline ends. The DNA for the CDR3 is TGTGCCAGCAGTTTATCGCCCCGACAGTACACAGATACGCAGTATTTT. Translated: CASSLSPRQYTDTQYF.

V gene TRBV5-1 combines with J gene TRBJ2-1, with D uncertain. Trimming stripped 1 base from V and 2 bases from J, with 13 bases between. This CDR3 region has 16 residues. Germline lookup yields CDR1 SGHRS and CDR2 YFSETQ. The CDR3, as DNA: TGCGCCAGCAGCTTGAGGCGGAGTACGACCTACAATGAGCAGTTCTTC. Amino acid sequence: CASSLRRSTTYNEQFF.

The chain links TRBV14 to TRBJ1-2; a weak D match, TRBD1 (5 bases). The V end was cut by 3 bases, the J end by 0 bases, with 17 bases between. Germline CDR1 is SGHDN and CDR2 is FVKESK. CDR3 size: 17 residues. CDR3 bases: TGTGCCAGCAGCCACCGCAGACAGTCACCTCCTAACTATGGCTACACCTTC. Protein: CASSHRRQSPPNYGYTF.

This chain connects TRBV7-3 to TRBJ2-3; D gene ambiguous. The CDR3 covers 16 residues. Trimming pared 6 bases from V and 0 bases from J, leaving 16 bases between. The germline V gene has CDR1 SGHTA and CDR2 FQGTGA. This CDR3 is CASSQKSASSTDTQYF. The DNA for the CDR3 is TGTGCCAGCAGTCAAAAGTCAGCGTCTAGCACAGATACGCAGTATTTT.

This sequence joins TRBV11-1 and TRBJ1-2; D remains unclear. Germline CDR1 and CDR2: SGHAT and FQDESV (reference sequence). V lost 7 bases and J 0 bases, leaving 12 bases between the germline ends. The CDR3 runs to 14 residues. Here the CDR3 DNA reads TGTGCCAGCACCCCGCGGGGTGCTAACTATGGCTACACCTTC. Translating gives CASTPRGANYGYTF.

The genes are TRBV4-3 and TRBJ2-1; D not certain. V was cut by 10 bases and J by 0 bases, with 13 bases left in between. The CDR3 has 14 amino acids. The germline gives CDR1 LGHNA, CDR2 YSLEER. CDR3 residues: CATERPSSYNEQFF. DNA of the CDR3: TGCGCCACCGAGCGACCGAGCTCCTACAATGAGCAGTTCTTC.

The chain joins TRBV18 to TRBJ2-1; TRBD1 agrees at 7 bases. Trimming took 2 bases from V and 9 from J; bases not matched to a gene: 7. The CDR3 contains 14 residues. The germline gives CDR1 KGHSH, CDR2 LQKENI. The CDR3, as DNA: TGTGCCAGCTCACCAGACAGGGCGACGAGTGAGCAGTTCTTC. It encodes CASSPDRATSEQFF. Full variable domain (remainder filled in from reference TRBV18 and TRBJ2-1): NAGVMQNPRHLVRRRGQEARLRCSPMKGHSHVYWYRQLPEEGLKFMVYLQKENIIDESGMPKERFSAEFPKEGPSILRIQQVVRGDSAAYFCASSPDRATSEQFFGPGTRLTVL.

The rearrangement links TRBV7-9 to TRBJ1-2; a weak D match, TRBD1 (6 bases). Trimming shortened V by 3 bases and J by 4 bases, and 12 bases separated the two germline ends. The CDR3 totals 14 residues. Germline-derived CDR1 and CDR2 are SEHNR and FQNEAQ (reference sequence). This chain's CDR3 is CASSFTGKSYGYTF. Here the CDR3 DNA reads TGTGCCAGCAGCTTTACAGGGAAGTCCTATGGCTACACCTTC.

The CDR3 loop is CASREGGPRDEQYF. The CDR3 DNA is TGTGCCAGCAGAGAGGGAGGGCCCCGGGACGAGCAGTACTTC. The chain is built from TRBV3-1 (or the pseudogene TRBV3-2) and TRBJ2-7; 7 bases agree with TRBD2. Trimming cost V 6 bases and J 5 bases; bases outside gene matches: 10. The CDR3 runs 14 residues. Germline values: CDR1 LGHDT, CDR2 YNNKEL (reference sequence).

V usage is TRBV19 and J usage is TRBJ2-3; D might be TRBD1 (5 bases). Per the germline V gene, CDR1 is LNHDA and CDR2 is SQIVND (reference sequence). Trimming left V 1 base short and J 2 bases short, with 7 bases between. This CDR3 comprises 14 residues. CDR3 nucleotide sequence: TGTGCCAGTAGTATAGGACAGCCCACAGATACGCAGTATTTT. This gives the protein CASSIGQPTDTQYF.

V usage is TRBV27 and J usage is TRBJ1-4, with 7 nucleotides matching TRBD1. CDR3 length equals 15 residues. V dropped 4 bases and J dropped 5; count of bases not matched to a gene: 7. Looked up from germline, CDR1 is MNHEY and CDR2 is SMNVEV (reference sequence). The CDR3 reads CASSSEGAGNEKLFF. CDR3 coding DNA: TGTGCCAGCAGTTCCGAGGGGGCTGGGAATGAAAAACTGTTTTTT.

This rearrangement joins TRBV24-1 to TRBJ1-4; perhaps TRBD1 as D (5 bases). The CDR3 extends over 16 amino acids. The germline V and J ends were trimmed by 3 bases and 3 bases, with 13 bases remaining between them. CDR1 is KGHDR, CDR2 SFDVKD, per germline. In DNA form, the CDR3 reads TGTGCCACCAGTGATCCCCGTGGGGGGGCTAATGAAAAACTGTTTTTT. This sequence encodes CATSDPRGGANEKLFF.

The chain carries TRBV19 and TRBJ1-3; maybe TRBD1 (5 bases). The V and J ends lost 8 bases and 0 bases respectively, with 14 bases between them. In germline, CDR1 is LNHDA, CDR2 SQIVND (reference sequence). CDR3 size: 15 residues. CDR3 residues: CASADAGISGNTIYF. For the CDR3, the DNA is TGTGCCAGTGCCGACGCAGGGATCTCTGGAAACACCATATATTTT.

The chain uses TRBV30 and TRBJ1-5, with D unclear. CDR3 size: 14 residues. Germline values: CDR1 GTSNPN, CDR2 SVGIG (reference sequence). V lost 0 bases to trimming and J lost 1 base, with 7 bases between them. CDR3 in amino acids: CAWSVPYSNQPQHF. In nucleotides, the CDR3 is TGTGCCTGGAGTGTACCCTACAGCAATCAGCCCCAGCATTTT.